Below, 26 T cell receptor beta chains from the same sample are listed, as sequenced in a study of T cell responses to AZD1222 COVID-19 vaccine (TCRdb year 2021). The method was the immunoSEQ multiplex PCR assay. Not all clones reach the TCRdb copy of this immuneACCESS table, which keeps in-frame sequences only. Checked studies attribute under half of the gap to unresolved V genes and leave the rest unexplained. This sample comprises some 130,000 clones, just over 85% of them detected only once. The ten biggest clones cover more than 20% of the sample. Read against the paper, the sample's time point label means: baseline before first vaccination. Sequencing used peripheral blood, obtained on day 0 of AZD1222 vaccination. The receptors stem from an adult in good health.

This clone was observed a handful of times. This chain links TRBV21-1 with TRBJ1-4. TRBV21-1 counts as a pseudogene. The CDR3 runs 15 residues. The CDR3, as DNA: TGTGCCAGCAGCAAAATACCCGAGGGTAATGAAAAACTGTTTTTT. This translates into CASSKIPEGNEKLFF.

The V call is TRBV7-9, the J call TRBJ2-1, with TRBD2 identical over 11 bases. In germline, CDR1 is SEHNR, CDR2 FQNEAQ (reference sequence). V lost 1 base, J lost 0 bases, and 8 bases stayed unmatched. The CDR3 has 19 amino acids. The CDR3 sequence: CASSLGLAGLRSSYNEQFF. Written as DNA, the CDR3 is TGTGCCAGCAGCTTAGGACTAGCGGGGCTCCGAAGCTCCTACAATGAGCAGTTCTTC.

This chain links TRBV6-5 with TRBJ2-1; 7 nucleotides agree with TRBD1. The V gene's germline CDR1 is MNHEY and CDR2 SVGAGI. CDR3 length: 12 amino acids. V gave up 6 bases and J gave up 6 bases; unmatched junction bases: 2. The chain's CDR3 is CASSGQANEQFF. CDR3 nucleotide sequence: TGTGCCAGCAGCGGACAGGCCAATGAGCAGTTCTTC.

This clone was seen once. The V gene is TRBV18, the J gene TRBJ1-2, with 7 bases lining up with TRBD1. V lost 2 bases, J lost 8 bases, and 2 bases stayed unmatched. Germline V gene sequence: CDR1 KGHSH, CDR2 LQKENI. CDR3 length: 12 amino acids. CDR3 nucleotide sequence: TGTGCCAGCTCACCATCACAGGGGGGCTACACCTTC. Translated, it gives CASSPSQGGYTF.

As DNA, the CDR3 is TGTGCCAGCAGCCCCGGAAACACCATATATTTT. It codes for CASSPGNTIYF. V usage is TRBV11-2 and J usage is TRBJ1-3; unclear D gene. The germline gives CDR1 SGHAT, CDR2 FQNNGV. CDR3 length equals 11 residues. V was cut by 5 bases and J by 4 bases, with 3 bases left in between.

The V and J genes are TRBV6-2 or TRBV6-3 and TRBJ1-1, with TRBD1 as a possible D gene (5 bases). CDR1 and CDR2 from the germline V gene are MNHEY and SVGEGT. V lost 0 bases, J lost 4 bases, and 18 bases lay in between. This CDR3 has 17 amino acids. CDR3 nucleotides: TGTGCCAGCAGTTACTCGACCGGGACGTCGGGGCGCACTGAAGCTTTCTTT. Translating gives CASSYSTGTSGRTEAFF.

The rearrangement links TRBV7-2 to TRBJ2-1; D is unclear. In germline, CDR1 is SGHTA, CDR2 FQGNSA. V lost 1 base to trimming and J lost 8 bases, with 15 bases between them. The length of the CDR3 is 15 residues. The CDR3 region is CASSLEGGVWDEQFF. The CDR3 DNA follows: TGTGCCAGCAGCTTAGAGGGTGGGGTCTGGGATGAGCAGTTCTTC.

In its sample, this clone was seen a few times. This chain links TRBV5-1 with TRBJ1-1, with D hard to call. V was cut by 0 bases and J by 4 bases, with 10 bases left in between. Germline V gene data show CDR1 as SGHRS and CDR2 as YFSETQ. The CDR3 loop spans 14 amino acids. The CDR3 DNA sequence: TGCGCCAGCAGCTTGGCCGGAGACTCCACTGAAGCTTTCTTT. This translates into CASSLAGDSTEAFF.

The rearrangement uses TRBV29-1 and TRBJ1-2; 9 nucleotides align to TRBD1. The germline V gene has CDR1 SQVTM and CDR2 ANQGSEA. The CDR3 length is 13 residues. V lost 7 bases, J lost 5 bases, and 8 bases stayed unmatched. Written as DNA, the CDR3 is TGCAGCGAATCGACCGGGACAGGGTATGGCTACACCTTC. Its translation: CSESTGTGYGYTF.

DNA for the CDR3: TGTGCCAGCAGTCACCGCGCCTACGAGCAGTACTTC. Amino acid sequence: CASSHRAYEQYF. The rearrangement links TRBV27 to TRBJ2-7, with unresolved D. Trimming stripped 5 bases from V and 2 bases from J, with 7 bases between. Per the germline V gene, CDR1 is MNHEY and CDR2 is SMNVEV (reference sequence). The CDR3 sequence is 12 residues long.

J is TRBJ1-6 and V is TRBV6-1, with unresolved D. This CDR3 has 13 amino acids. Germline CDR1 and CDR2: MNHNS and SASEGT. Trimming pared 3 bases from V and 5 bases from J, leaving 5 bases between. The chain's CDR3 is CASSEWNNSPLHF. CDR3 DNA: TGTGCCAGCAGTGAGTGGAATAATTCACCCCTCCACTTT.

This clone has a single count. The chain is built from TRBV11-2 and TRBJ2-7, with D maybe TRBD1 (6 bases). Trimming took 6 bases from V and 6 from J, leaving 21 bases between them. The CDR3 is made up of 15 amino acids. CDR1 SGHAT and CDR2 FQNNGV come from the germline V gene. This CDR3 reads CASSFGTGSFSEQYF. In DNA, the CDR3 is TGTGCCAGCAGTTTTGGAACAGGGAGTTTTTCCGAGCAGTACTTC.

The CDR3 here is CASSLGDRARLNSPLHF. In DNA form, the CDR3 reads TGTGCCAGCAGCTTGGGGGACAGGGCAAGACTGAATTCACCCCTCCACTTT. The chain uses TRBV5-4 and TRBJ1-6; 9 nucleotides match TRBD1. V lost 0 bases to trimming and J lost 7 bases; unmatched junction nucleotides: 8. The CDR3 sequence is 17 residues long. Germline CDR1 is SGHNT and CDR2 is YYREEE (reference sequence).

V and J are TRBV20-1 and TRBJ1-2, with unresolved D. V lost 3 bases to trimming and J lost 0 bases, with 5 bases between them. This CDR3 comprises 12 residues. Germline V gives CDR1 DFQATT, CDR2 SNEGSKA (reference sequence). The CDR3 is CSASPPNYGYTF. The CDR3 nucleotides are TGCAGTGCTAGTCCCCCTAACTATGGCTACACCTTC.

V is TRBV2 and J is TRBJ1-6; unclear D gene. CDR1 is SNHLY, CDR2 FYNNEI, per germline. The V and J ends lost 6 bases and 7 bases respectively, with 19 bases between them. The CDR3 extends over 16 amino acids. The CDR3 sequence: CASRGPGRTSNSPLHF. The CDR3 DNA reads as TGTGCCAGCAGAGGCCCCGGACGGACTTCAAATTCACCCCTCCACTTT.

This clone was seen only once. The rearrangement uses TRBV6-4 and TRBJ2-1; 7 nucleotides align to TRBD1. J was trimmed by 4 bases and V by 4 bases; bases with no gene match: 7. Germline V gives CDR1 MRHNA, CDR2 SNTAGT. The CDR3 loop spans 15 amino acids. CDR3 protein: CASSGRDSGYNEQFF. In nucleotides, the CDR3 is TGTGCCAGCAGTGGCCGGGACAGCGGATACAATGAGCAGTTCTTC.

The gene calls are TRBV6-5 and TRBJ2-6; D is uncertain. V was trimmed by 7 bases and J by 0 bases, leaving 4 bases between them. This CDR3 is 13 amino acids long. Germline CDR1 MNHEY, CDR2 SVGAGI. CDR3 in DNA: TGTGCCAGCAAGATCTCTGGGGCCAACGTCCTGACTTTC. It yields the protein CASKISGANVLTF.

The CDR3 nucleotides are TGTGCCAGCAGCCCCCGGGACTTTGCCTCCTATGGCTACACCTTC. Translation: CASSPRDFASYGYTF. The chain is built from TRBV9 and TRBJ1-2; TRBD1 is a possible D gene (5 bases). The CDR3 consists of 15 residues. Germline loops: CDR1 SGDLS, CDR2 YYNGEE. Trimming left V 4 bases short and J 4 bases short, with 17 bases between. The full variable domain, completed using reference TRBV9 and TRBJ1-2, is DSGVTQTPKHLITATGQRVTLRCSPRSGDLSVYWYQQSLDQGLQFLIQYYNGEERAKGNILERFSAQQFPDLHSELNLSSLELGDSALYFCASSPRDFASYGYTFGSGTRLTVV.

This clone has a single count. The rearrangement links TRBV7-2 to TRBJ1-4, with D perhaps matching TRBD1 (5 bases). The CDR3 consists of 15 residues. Trimming shortened V by 4 bases and J by 8 bases, and 17 bases separated the two germline ends. CDR1 is SGHTA and CDR2 is FQGNSA in the germline V gene. The CDR3 reads CASSSAGGFGEKLFF. The CDR3 coding sequence is TGTGCCAGCAGCTCCGCTGGGGGATTTGGAGAAAAACTGTTTTTT. Looking up the rest from reference TRBV7-2 and TRBJ1-4 gives the full variable domain: GAGVSQSPSNKVTEKGKDVELRCDPISGHTALYWYRQSLGQGLEFLIYFQGNSAPDKSGLPSDRFSAERTGGSVSTLTIQRTQQEDSAVYLCASSSAGGFGEKLFFGSGTQLSVL.

The chain joins TRBV3-1 (or the pseudogene TRBV3-2) to TRBJ1-2, with TRBD1 as a possible D gene (5 bases). V dropped 4 bases and J dropped 4 bases, with 13 bases sitting between them. The CDR3 loop spans 14 amino acids. Germline lookup yields CDR1 LGHDT and CDR2 YNNKEL (reference sequence). The CDR3 bases are TGTGCCAGCAGCCGAAAGGGACCGATCTATGGCTACACCTTC. Its protein product is CASSRKGPIYGYTF.

This chain connects TRBV5-1 to TRBJ1-1; maybe TRBD1 (5 bases). V dropped 2 bases and J dropped 4 bases, with 12 bases sitting between them. CDR3 length: 14 residues. The V gene's germline CDR1 is SGHRS and CDR2 YFSETQ. CDR3 DNA sequence: TGCGCCAGCAGCTTTACAGGACGGACCACTGAAGCTTTCTTT. It translates to CASSFTGRTTEAFF.

The rearrangement links TRBV27 to TRBJ2-2, with D possibly TRBD1 on 5 matching bases. Germline-derived CDR1 and CDR2 are MNHEY and SMNVEV (reference sequence). V was cut by 0 bases and J by 6 bases, with 14 bases left in between. CDR3 size: 16 residues. The DNA of the CDR3 is TGTGCCAGCAGTTTATCGCCGGTCCAGGGCCCCGGGGAGCTGTTTTTT. It encodes CASSLSPVQGPGELFF.

The rearrangement joins TRBV3-1 (or the pseudogene TRBV3-2) to TRBJ2-7, with D unresolved. The germline V gene has CDR1 LGHDT and CDR2 YNNKEL (reference sequence). This CDR3 has 14 amino acids. Trimming cost V 6 bases and J 0 bases, with 12 bases left between them. This CDR3 is CASRTPSSSYEQYF. The CDR3 nucleotides read TGTGCCAGCAGGACCCCGTCAAGCTCCTACGAGCAGTACTTC.

The chain has TRBV4-2 and TRBJ2-7, with D unclear. There are 15 residues in the CDR3. CDR1 LGHNA and CDR2 YNFKEQ come from the germline V gene. V shed 0 bases and J shed 0 bases, with 9 bases lying between them. This chain's CDR3 is CASSQEVWASYEQYF. CDR3 coding DNA: TGTGCCAGCAGCCAAGAAGTCTGGGCCTCCTACGAGCAGTACTTC.

The rearrangement links TRBV12-5 to TRBJ2-7, with 10 nucleotides matching TRBD1. CDR3 length: 13 amino acids. Germline values: CDR1 LGHNT, CDR2 FRNRAP. V lost 5 bases, J lost 4 bases, and 2 bases stayed unmatched. The CDR3 DNA sequence: TGTGCTAGTGGTAGGGACAGGGGATACGAGCAGTACTTC. Its translation: CASGRDRGYEQYF.

The chain couples TRBV6-5 to TRBJ1-1, with 8 positions matching TRBD1. The CDR3 runs 14 residues. CDR1 is MNHEY, CDR2 SVGAGI, per germline. Trimming removed 5 bases from V and 5 bases from J; junction bases left unmatched: 7. The CDR3 loop reads CASSRGTGETEAFF. The CDR3 DNA reads TGTGCCAGCAGTCGCGGGACAGGAGAGACTGAAGCTTTCTTT.